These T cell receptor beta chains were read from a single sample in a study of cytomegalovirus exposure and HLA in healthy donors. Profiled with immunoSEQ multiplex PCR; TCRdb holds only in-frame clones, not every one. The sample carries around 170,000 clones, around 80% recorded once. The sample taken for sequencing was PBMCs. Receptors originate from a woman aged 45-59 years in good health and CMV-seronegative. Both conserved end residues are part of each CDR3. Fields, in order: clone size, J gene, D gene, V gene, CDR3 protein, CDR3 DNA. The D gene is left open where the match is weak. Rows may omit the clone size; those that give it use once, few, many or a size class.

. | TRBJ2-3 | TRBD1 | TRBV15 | CATSRGGQGADTQYF | TGTGCCACCAGCAGGGGGGGACAGGGCGCGGATACGCAGTATTTT
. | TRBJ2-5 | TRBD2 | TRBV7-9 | CASSHPTGGAQETQYF | TGTGCCAGCAGCCACCCTACCGGGGGGGCCCAAGAGACCCAGTACTTC
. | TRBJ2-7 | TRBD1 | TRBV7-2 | CASSFGGAGGGYEQYF | TGTGCCAGCAGCTTCGGGGGCGCAGGGGGCGGGTACGAGCAGTACTTC
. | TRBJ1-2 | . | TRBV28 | CASSLPLDRFGYTF | TGTGCCAGCAGTTTACCACTAGACAGGTTCGGCTACACCTTC
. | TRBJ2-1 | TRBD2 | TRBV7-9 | CASNTGTSGSYNEQFF | TGTGCCAGCAACACCGGGACTAGCGGTTCCTACAATGAGCAGTTCTTC
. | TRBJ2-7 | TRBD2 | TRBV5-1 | CASSLSSGRAYEQYF | TGCGCCAGCAGCTTATCTAGCGGGAGGGCCTACGAGCAGTACTTC
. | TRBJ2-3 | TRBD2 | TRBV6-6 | CASSLFSGGTDTQYF | TGTGCCAGCAGTCTTTTTAGCGGGGGTACAGATACGCAGTATTTT
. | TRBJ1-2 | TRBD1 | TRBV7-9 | CASSQRMTGNYGYTF | TGTGCCAGCAGCCAAAGAATGACAGGGAACTATGGCTACACCTTC
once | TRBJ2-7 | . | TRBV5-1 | CASSSTPGFHEQYF | TGCGCCAGCAGCTCGACCCCAGGGTTTCACGAGCAGTACTTC
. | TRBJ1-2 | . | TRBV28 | CASSLSDRSGGYTF | TGTGCCAGCAGTTTATCAGACCGATCGGGGGGCTACACCTTC
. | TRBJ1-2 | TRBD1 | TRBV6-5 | CASSYSGRGRNYGYTF | TGTGCCAGCAGTTACTCGGGAAGGGGGCGAAACTATGGCTACACCTTC
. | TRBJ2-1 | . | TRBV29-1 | CSVVRGNYNEQFF | TGCAGCGTTGTGAGAGGTAACTACAATGAGCAGTTCTTC
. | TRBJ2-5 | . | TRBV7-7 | CASSLGLARGQETQYF | TGTGCCAGCAGCTTAGGGCTAGCGCGTGGGCAAGAGACCCAGTACTTC
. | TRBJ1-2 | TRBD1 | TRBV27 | CASSSPSTTGGRYGYTF | TGTGCCAGCAGTTCCCCTTCGACGACAGGGGGCAGGTATGGCTACACCTTC
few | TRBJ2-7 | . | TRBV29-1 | CSVQGFGEQYF | TGCAGCGTTCAGGGTTTCGGCGAGCAGTACTTC
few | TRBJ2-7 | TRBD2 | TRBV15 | CATSGELAGGTYEQYF | TGTGCCACCAGCGGTGAACTAGCGGGAGGAACCTACGAGCAGTACTTC
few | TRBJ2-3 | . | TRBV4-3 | CASSQRGSSTDTQYF | TGCGCCAGCAGCCAACGGGGATCTAGCACAGATACGCAGTATTTT
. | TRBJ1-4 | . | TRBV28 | CASSTLAGSREKLFF | TGTGCCAGCAGTACCTTGGCGGGGTCCAGGGAAAAACTGTTTTTT
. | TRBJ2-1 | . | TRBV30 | CAWSVLAGDGVHNEQFF | TGTGCCTGGAGTGTACTAGCCGGGGATGGGGTCCACAATGAGCAGTTCTTC
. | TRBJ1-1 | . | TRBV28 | CASIPTDWNTEAFF | TGTGCCAGCATCCCGACTGATTGGAACACTGAAGCTTTCTTT
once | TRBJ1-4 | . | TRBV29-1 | CSVIRGGENEKLFF | TGCAGCGTTATACGGGGGGGAGAGAATGAAAAACTGTTTTTT
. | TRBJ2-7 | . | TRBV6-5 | CASSQVLSYEQYF | TGTGCCAGCAGTCAGGTTCTCTCCTACGAGCAGTACTTC
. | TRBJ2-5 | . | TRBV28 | CASSPPGFQETQYF | TGTGCCAGCAGTCCCCCCGGGTTTCAAGAGACCCAGTACTTC
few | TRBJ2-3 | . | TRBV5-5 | CASSLQAWSLTDTQYF | TGTGCCAGCAGCCTTCAAGCGTGGAGTCTCACAGATACGCAGTATTTT
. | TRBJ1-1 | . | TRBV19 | CASSTLTSQGNTEAFF | TGTGCCAGTAGTACCCTGACCTCGCAGGGAAACACTGAAGCTTTCTTT
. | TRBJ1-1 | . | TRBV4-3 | CASSQDAFRDTEAFF | TGCGCCAGCAGCCAAGATGCGTTTCGGGACACTGAAGCTTTCTTT
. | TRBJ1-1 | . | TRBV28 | CASSLRIDLNTEAFF | TGTGCCAGCAGTCTACGGATCGACTTGAACACTGAAGCTTTCTTT
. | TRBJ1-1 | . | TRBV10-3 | CATRAGDTEAFF | TGTGCCACGCGGGCGGGGGACACTGAAGCTTTCTTT
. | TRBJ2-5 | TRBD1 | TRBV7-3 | CASSLYRGETQYF | TGTGCCAGCAGCTTGTACAGGGGGGAGACCCAGTACTTC
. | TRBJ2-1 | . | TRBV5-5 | CASRPAPGEYNEQFF | TGTGCCAGCAGACCCGCCCCGGGGGAATACAATGAGCAGTTCTTC
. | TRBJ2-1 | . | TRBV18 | CASSSRVDKGEQFF | TGTGCCAGCTCGTCCAGGGTTGACAAGGGTGAGCAGTTCTTC
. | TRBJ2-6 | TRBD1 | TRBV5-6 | CASSHPGQGSGANGLTF | TGTGCCAGCAGCCATCCGGGACAGGGGTCCGGGGCCAACGGCCTGACTTTC
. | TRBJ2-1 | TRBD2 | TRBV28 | CASSSASGSSYNEQFF | TGTGCCAGCAGTTCCGCTAGCGGGAGCTCCTACAATGAGCAGTTCTTC
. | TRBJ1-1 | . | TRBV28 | CASSSYSGSGNTEAFF | TGTGCCAGCAGTTCCTACTCGGGGTCCGGGAACACTGAAGCTTTCTTT
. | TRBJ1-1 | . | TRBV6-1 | CASRLQGRWSTEAFF | TGTGCCAGCAGGCTTCAGGGGAGATGGAGCACTGAAGCTTTCTTT
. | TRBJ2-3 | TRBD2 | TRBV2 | CASSEALGPGLAGIDTQYF | TGTGCCAGCAGTGAAGCGCTTGGGCCGGGACTAGCGGGGATAGATACGCAGTATTTT
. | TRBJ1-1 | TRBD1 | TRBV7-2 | CASTLTGGGNTEAFF | TGTGCCAGCACCTTGACAGGGGGAGGGAACACTGAAGCTTTCTTT
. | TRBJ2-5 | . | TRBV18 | CASSPPTGYQETQYF | TGTGCCAGCTCACCCCCGACGGGGTACCAAGAGACCCAGTACTTC
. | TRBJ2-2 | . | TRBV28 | CASRRAGPGELFF | TGTGCCAGCAGACGCGCAGGGCCCGGGGAGCTGTTTTTT
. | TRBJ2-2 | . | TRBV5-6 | CASSLRPSTGELFF | TGTGCCAGCAGCCTTAGACCTAGCACCGGGGAGCTGTTTTTT